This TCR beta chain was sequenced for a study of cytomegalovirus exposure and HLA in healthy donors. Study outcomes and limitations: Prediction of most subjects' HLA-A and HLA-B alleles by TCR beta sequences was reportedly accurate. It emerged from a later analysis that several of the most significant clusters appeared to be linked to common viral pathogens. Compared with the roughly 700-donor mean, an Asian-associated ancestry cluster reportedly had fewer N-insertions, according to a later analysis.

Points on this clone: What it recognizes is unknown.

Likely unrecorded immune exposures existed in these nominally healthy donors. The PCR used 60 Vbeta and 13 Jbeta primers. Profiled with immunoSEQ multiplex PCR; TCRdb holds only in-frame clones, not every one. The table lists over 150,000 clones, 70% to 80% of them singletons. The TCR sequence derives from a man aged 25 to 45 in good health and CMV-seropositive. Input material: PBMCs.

The CDR3 nucleotides read TGTGCCAGCAGCCCTTCTTCTATCAGCGCTGAAGCTTTCTTT. Its translation: CASSPSSISAEAFF. J is TRBJ1-1 and V is TRBV9; the D is unclear. Deletions cut 4 bases from V and 6 bases from J, with 16 bases between. This CDR3 spans 14 amino acids. Per the germline V gene, CDR1 is SGDLS and CDR2 is YYNGEE.